This T cell receptor beta chain was captured by sequencing in a study of cytomegalovirus exposure and HLA in healthy donors. The PCR ran on 60 Vbeta and 13 Jbeta primers. Sequenced by immunoSEQ multiplex PCR; TCRdb stores in-frame clones only, minus some. The sample includes 55,000 to 80,000 clones, 74% of them seen just once. As regards this clone: The target antigen is unknown.

The study, taken as a whole, reports: Certain sequence variants were highly shared and formed a cluster, and this cluster was likely a sequencing artifact. Most TCRs appeared rarely, but some public TCRs recurred in many donors.

The sequence was obtained from a woman between 25 and 40 years old in good health and CMV-seropositive. The sequencing sample was made of PBMCs.

The CDR3 spells CASTPRQGVNQPQHF. In DNA, the CDR3 is TGTGCCAGCACCCCCCGCCAGGGGGTCAATCAGCCCCAGCATTTT. V usage is TRBV6-7 and J usage is TRBJ1-5; 7 bases match TRBD1. TRBV6-7 is an ORF for which the function is uncertain. The CDR3 totals 15 residues. J was trimmed by 3 bases and V by 7 bases; bases with no gene match: 9.